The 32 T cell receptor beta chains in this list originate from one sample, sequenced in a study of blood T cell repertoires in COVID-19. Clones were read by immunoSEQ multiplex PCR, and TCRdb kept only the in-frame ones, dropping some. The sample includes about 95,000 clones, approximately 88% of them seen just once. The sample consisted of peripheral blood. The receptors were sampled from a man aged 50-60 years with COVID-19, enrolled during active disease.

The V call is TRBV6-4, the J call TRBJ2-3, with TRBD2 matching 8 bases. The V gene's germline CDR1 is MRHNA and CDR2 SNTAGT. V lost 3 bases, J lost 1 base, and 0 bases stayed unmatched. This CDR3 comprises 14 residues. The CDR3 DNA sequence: TGTGCCAGCAGTGAGCGGGGGGGCACAGATACGCAGTATTTT. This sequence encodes CASSERGGTDTQYF.

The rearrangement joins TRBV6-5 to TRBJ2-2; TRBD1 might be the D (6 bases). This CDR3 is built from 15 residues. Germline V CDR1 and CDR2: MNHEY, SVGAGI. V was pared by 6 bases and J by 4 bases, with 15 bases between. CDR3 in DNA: TGTGCCAGCAGCACCGGGACACCGGGCACCGGGGAGCTGTTTTTT. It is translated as CASSTGTPGTGELFF.

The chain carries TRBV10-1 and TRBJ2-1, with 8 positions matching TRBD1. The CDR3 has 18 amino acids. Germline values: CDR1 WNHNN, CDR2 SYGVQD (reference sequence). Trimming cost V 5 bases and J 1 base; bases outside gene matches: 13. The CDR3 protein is CASSQGTGETHSYNEQFF. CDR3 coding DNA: TGCGCCAGCAGTCAAGGGACAGGAGAAACCCATTCCTACAATGAGCAGTTCTTC.

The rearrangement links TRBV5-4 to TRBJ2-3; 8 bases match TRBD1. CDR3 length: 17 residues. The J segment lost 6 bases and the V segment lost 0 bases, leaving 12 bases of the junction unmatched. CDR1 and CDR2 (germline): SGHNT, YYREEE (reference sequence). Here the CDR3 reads CASSLEGAGGWVDTQYF. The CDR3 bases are TGTGCCAGCAGCTTGGAGGGAGCAGGGGGCTGGGTGGATACGCAGTATTTT.

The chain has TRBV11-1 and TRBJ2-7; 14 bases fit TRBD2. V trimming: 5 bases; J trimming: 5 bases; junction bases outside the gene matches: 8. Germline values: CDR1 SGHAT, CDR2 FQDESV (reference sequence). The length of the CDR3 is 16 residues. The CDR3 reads CASSGGLAGGADEQYF. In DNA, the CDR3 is TGTGCCAGCAGCGGAGGACTAGCGGGGGGCGCCGACGAGCAGTACTTC.

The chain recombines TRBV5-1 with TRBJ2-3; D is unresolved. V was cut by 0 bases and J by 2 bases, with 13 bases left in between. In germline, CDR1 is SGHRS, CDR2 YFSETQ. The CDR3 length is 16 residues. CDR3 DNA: TGCGCCAGCAGCTTGGCGAGCGAACCCAACACAGATACGCAGTATTTT. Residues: CASSLASEPNTDTQYF. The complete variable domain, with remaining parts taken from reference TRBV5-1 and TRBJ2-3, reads KAGVTQTPRYLIKTRGQQVTLSCSPISGHRSVSWYQQTPGQGLQFLFEYFSETQRNKGNFPGRFSGRQFSNSRSEMNVSTLELGDSALYLCASSLASEPNTDTQYFGPGTRLTVL.

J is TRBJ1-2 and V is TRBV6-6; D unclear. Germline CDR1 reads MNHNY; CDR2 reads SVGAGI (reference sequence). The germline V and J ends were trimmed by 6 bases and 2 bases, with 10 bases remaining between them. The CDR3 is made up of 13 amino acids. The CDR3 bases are TGTGCCAGCAGGTCACAGACGAACTATGGCTACACCTTC. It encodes CASRSQTNYGYTF.

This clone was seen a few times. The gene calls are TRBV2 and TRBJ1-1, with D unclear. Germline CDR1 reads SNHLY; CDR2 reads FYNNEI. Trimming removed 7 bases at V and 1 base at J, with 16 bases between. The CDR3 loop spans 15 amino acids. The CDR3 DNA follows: TGTGCCAGCATCCCACTTGCCCACCCGAACACTGAAGCTTTCTTT. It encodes CASIPLAHPNTEAFF.

Here the CDR3 DNA reads TGTGCCAGCAGACAAGACAGGGTGTCGGCCAATGAGCAGTTCTTC. It encodes CASRQDRVSANEQFF. This rearrangement joins TRBV2 to TRBJ2-1, with TRBD1 matching 7 bases. V trimming: 6 bases; J trimming: 6 bases; junction bases outside the gene matches: 11. This CDR3 comprises 15 residues. Germline V gives CDR1 SNHLY, CDR2 FYNNEI.

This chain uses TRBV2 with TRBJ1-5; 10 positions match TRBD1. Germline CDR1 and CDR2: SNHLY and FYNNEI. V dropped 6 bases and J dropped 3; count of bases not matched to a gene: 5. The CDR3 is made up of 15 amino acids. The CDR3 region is CASSRQGATNQPQHF. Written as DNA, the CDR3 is TGTGCCAGCAGCCGACAGGGGGCGACCAATCAGCCCCAGCATTTT.

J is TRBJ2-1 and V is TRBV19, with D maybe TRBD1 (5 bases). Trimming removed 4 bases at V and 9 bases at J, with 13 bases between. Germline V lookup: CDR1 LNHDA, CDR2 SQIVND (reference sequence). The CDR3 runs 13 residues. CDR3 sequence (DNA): TGTGCCAGTAGTAGTCGCCTAGGGGTTGAGCAGTTCTTC. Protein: CASSSRLGVEQFF.

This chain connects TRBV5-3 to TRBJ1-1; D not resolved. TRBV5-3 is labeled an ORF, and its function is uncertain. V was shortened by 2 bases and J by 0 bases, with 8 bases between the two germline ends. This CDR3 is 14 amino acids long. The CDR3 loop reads CARSFQEMNTEAFF. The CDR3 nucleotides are TGTGCCAGAAGCTTCCAGGAAATGAACACTGAAGCTTTCTTT.

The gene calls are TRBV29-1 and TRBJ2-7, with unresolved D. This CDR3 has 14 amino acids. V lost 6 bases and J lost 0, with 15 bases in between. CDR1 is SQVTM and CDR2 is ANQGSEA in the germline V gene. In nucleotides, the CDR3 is TGCAGCGTCTACACGGGTCGAGACTCCTACGAGCAGTACTTC. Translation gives CSVYTGRDSYEQYF.

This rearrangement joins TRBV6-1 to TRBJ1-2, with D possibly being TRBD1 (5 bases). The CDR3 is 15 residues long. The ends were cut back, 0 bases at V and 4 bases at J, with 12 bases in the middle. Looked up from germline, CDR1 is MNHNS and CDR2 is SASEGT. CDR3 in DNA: TGTGCCAGCAGTGAAGCATGGAGGGGAGGCTATGGCTACACCTTC. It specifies CASSEAWRGGYGYTF.

The CDR3 here is CASSQAGVGTEAFF. The CDR3 DNA reads TGCGCCAGCAGTCAAGCAGGGGTAGGAACTGAAGCTTTCTTT. The chain combines TRBV23-1 with TRBJ1-1, with D possibly being TRBD1 (6 bases). TRBV23-1 is marked as an open reading frame, function uncertain. V was pared by 2 bases and J by 5 bases, with 12 bases between. The CDR3 is 14 residues long.

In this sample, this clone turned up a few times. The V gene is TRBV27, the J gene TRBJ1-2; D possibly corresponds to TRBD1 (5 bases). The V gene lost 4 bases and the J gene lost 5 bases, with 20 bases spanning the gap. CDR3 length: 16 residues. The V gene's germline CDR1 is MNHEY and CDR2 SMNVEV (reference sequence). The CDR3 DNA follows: TGTGCCAGCAGTTCGATATCTACCGGGACTCGGTATGGCTACACCTTC. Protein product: CASSSISTGTRYGYTF.

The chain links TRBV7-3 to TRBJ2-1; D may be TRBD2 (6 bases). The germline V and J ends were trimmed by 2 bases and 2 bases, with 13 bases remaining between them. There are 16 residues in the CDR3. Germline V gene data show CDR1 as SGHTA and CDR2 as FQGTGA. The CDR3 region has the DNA TGTGCCAGCAGCTTATTTTCCCGGGGGACCTACAATGAGCAGTTCTTC. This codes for CASSLFSRGTYNEQFF.

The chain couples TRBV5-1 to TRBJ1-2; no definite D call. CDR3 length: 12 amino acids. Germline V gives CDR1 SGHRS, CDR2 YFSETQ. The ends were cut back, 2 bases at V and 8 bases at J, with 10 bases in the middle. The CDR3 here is CASSFGGEGYTF. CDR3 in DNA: TGCGCCAGCAGCTTCGGAGGCGAGGGCTACACCTTC.

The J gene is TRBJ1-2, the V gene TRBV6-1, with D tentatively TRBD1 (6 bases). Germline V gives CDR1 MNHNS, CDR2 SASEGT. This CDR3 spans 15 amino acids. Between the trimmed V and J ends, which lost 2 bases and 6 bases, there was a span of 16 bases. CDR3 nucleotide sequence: TGTGCCAGCAGTGAAAGATACGGTACAGGGAATGGCTACACCTTC. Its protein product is CASSERYGTGNGYTF.

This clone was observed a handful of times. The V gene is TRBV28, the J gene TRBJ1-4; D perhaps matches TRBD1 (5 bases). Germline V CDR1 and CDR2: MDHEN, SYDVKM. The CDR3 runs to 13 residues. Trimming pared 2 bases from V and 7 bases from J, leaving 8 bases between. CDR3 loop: CASSLGRVEKLFF. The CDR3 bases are TGTGCCAGCAGTTTAGGCAGGGTTGAAAAACTGTTTTTT.

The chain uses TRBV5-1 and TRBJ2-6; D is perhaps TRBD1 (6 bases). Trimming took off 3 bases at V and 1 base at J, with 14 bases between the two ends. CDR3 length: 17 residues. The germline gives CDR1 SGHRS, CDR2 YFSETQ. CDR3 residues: CASSSQGFGSGANVLTF. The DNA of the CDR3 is TGCGCCAGCAGCTCCCAGGGGTTTGGATCTGGGGCCAACGTCCTGACTTTC.

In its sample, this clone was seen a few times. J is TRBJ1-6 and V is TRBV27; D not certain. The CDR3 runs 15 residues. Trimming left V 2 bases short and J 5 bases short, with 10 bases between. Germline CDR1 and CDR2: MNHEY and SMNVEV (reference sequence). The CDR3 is CASSLRESNNSPLHF. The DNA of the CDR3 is TGTGCCAGCAGTTTAAGGGAGTCTAATAATTCACCCCTCCACTTT.

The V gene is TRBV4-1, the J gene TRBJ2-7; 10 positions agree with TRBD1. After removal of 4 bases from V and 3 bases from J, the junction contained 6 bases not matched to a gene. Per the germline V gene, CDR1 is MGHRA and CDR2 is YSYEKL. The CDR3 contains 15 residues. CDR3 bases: TGCGCCAGCAGCCGGCCGGGACAGGGGTTCTACGAGCAGTACTTC. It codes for CASSRPGQGFYEQYF.

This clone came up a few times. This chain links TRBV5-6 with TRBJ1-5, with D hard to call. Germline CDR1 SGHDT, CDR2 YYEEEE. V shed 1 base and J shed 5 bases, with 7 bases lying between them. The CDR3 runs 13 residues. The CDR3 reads CASSLYGHQPQHF. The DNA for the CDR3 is TGTGCCAGCAGCTTGTATGGGCATCAGCCCCAGCATTTT.

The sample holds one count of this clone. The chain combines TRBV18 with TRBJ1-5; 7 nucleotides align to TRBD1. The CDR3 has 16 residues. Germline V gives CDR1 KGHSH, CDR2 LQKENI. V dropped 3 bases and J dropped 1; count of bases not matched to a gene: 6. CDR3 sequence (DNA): TGTGCCAGCTCACCCCCGACAGGGCGAAGCAATCAGCCCCAGCATTTT. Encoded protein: CASSPPTGRSNQPQHF.

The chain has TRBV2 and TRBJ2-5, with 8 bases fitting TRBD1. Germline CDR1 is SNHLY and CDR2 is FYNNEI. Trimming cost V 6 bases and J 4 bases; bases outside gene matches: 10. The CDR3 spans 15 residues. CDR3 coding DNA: TGTGCCAGCAGGGAGGACAGGGTCTTCTTAGAGACCCAGTACTTC. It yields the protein CASREDRVFLETQYF. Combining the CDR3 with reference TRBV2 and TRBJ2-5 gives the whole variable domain EPEVTQTPSHQVTQMGQEVILRCVPISNHLYFYWYRQILGQKVEFLVSFYNNEISEKSEIFDDQFSVERPDGSNFTLKIRSTKLEDSAMYFCASREDRVFLETQYFGPGTRLLVL.

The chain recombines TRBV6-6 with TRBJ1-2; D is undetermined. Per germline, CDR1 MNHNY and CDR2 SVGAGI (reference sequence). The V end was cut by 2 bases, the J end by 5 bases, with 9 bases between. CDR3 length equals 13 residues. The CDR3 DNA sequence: TGTGCCAGCAGTTACGGAGGGTATTATGGCTACACCTTC. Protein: CASSYGGYYGYTF.

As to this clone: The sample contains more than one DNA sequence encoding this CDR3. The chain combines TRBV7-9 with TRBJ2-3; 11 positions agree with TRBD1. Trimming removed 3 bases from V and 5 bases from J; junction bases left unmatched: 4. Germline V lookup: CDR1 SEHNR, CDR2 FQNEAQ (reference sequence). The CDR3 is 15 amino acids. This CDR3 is CASSFGQGAGDTQYF. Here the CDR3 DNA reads TGTGCCAGCAGCTTTGGACAGGGGGCTGGAGATACGCAGTATTTT.

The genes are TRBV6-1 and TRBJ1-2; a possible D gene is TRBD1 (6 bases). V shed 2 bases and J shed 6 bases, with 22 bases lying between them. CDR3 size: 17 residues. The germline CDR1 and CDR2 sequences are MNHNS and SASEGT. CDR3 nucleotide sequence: TGTGCCAGCAGTGAACATCCCCATTTACAGGGCAGGGATGGCTACACCTTC. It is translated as CASSEHPHLQGRDGYTF.

This CDR3 is CASSLSETFSGSNQPQHF. The CDR3 DNA reads TGTGCCAGCAGCTTAAGCGAAACTTTCAGTGGTAGCAATCAGCCCCAGCATTTT. V usage is TRBV7-9 and J usage is TRBJ1-5, with D unclear. CDR1 and CDR2 (germline): SEHNR, FQNEAQ (reference sequence). V lost 2 bases and J 0 bases, leaving 17 bases between the germline ends. CDR3 length: 18 residues.

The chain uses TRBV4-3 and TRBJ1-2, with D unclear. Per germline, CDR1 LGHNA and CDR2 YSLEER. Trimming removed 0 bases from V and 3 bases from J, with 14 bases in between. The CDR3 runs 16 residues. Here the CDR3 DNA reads TGCGCCAGCAGCCAAGAGAAGGACTTCTGGGACTATGGCTACACCTTC. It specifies CASSQEKDFWDYGYTF.

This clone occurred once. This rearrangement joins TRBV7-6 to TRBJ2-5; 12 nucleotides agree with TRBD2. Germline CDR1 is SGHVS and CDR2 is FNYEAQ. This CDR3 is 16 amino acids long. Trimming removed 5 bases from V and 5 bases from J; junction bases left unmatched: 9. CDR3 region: CASSTKLAGGGETQYF. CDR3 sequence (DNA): TGTGCCAGCAGCACCAAACTAGCGGGGGGCGGGGAGACCCAGTACTTC.